One sample yielded the 5 T cell receptor beta chains listed below, sequenced in a study of blood T cell repertoires in COVID-19. The data were produced by immunoSEQ multiplex PCR, yet TCRdb's version contains in-frame clones alone and is incomplete. The sample lists roughly 80,000 clones, more than 75% occurring once. Sequences were obtained from peripheral blood. The receptor set was obtained from a human donor in a cohort sampled during active COVID-19.

The chain employs TRBV5-1 and TRBJ2-1; TRBD2 agrees at 13 bases. CDR1 is SGHRS, CDR2 YFSETQ, per germline. The CDR3 spans 16 residues. V lost 1 base to trimming and J lost 2 bases; unmatched junction nucleotides: 0. Written as DNA, the CDR3 is TGCGCCAGCAGCTTGACTAGCGGGGGGGCCTACAATGAGCAGTTCTTC. Amino acid sequence: CASSLTSGGAYNEQFF.

The chain has TRBV2 and TRBJ1-6; possible D gene TRBD1, 6 bases. The CDR3 loop spans 15 amino acids. V shed 3 bases and J shed 10 bases, with 16 bases lying between them. In germline, CDR1 is SNHLY, CDR2 FYNNEI. In DNA form, the CDR3 reads TGTGCCAGCAGTGAGGGCTCAGGGGCTAGGTCACCCCTCCACTTT. It codes for CASSEGSGARSPLHF.

V is TRBV9 and J is TRBJ2-3, with a possible D match to TRBD2 (6 bases). V lost 3 bases and J lost 4, with 12 bases in between. Germline V CDR1 and CDR2: SGDLS, YYNGEE. CDR3 size: 14 residues. CDR3 coding DNA: TGTGCCAGCAGCGACAGACTAGTCCCAGATACGCAGTATTTT. This codes for CASSDRLVPDTQYF.

This chain uses TRBV4-1 with TRBJ2-2, with 7 bases that match TRBD2. The CDR3 length is 17 residues. Trimming at V came to 0 bases and at J to 1 base, leaving 5 bases not matched to a gene. Germline V gene sequence: CDR1 MGHRA, CDR2 YSYEKL. CDR3: CASSQDGLAVNTGELFF. As DNA, the CDR3 is TGCGCCAGCAGCCAAGATGGGCTAGCGGTGAACACCGGGGAGCTGTTTTTT.

The chain couples TRBV6-2 or TRBV6-3 to TRBJ1-2, with unresolved D. Germline CDR1 is MNHEY and CDR2 is SVGEGT. With 1 base removed from V and 2 bases from J, the gap between germline ends came to 8 bases. The CDR3 has 14 amino acids. This CDR3 reads CASSYLGRNYGYTF. The CDR3 bases are TGTGCCAGCAGTTACTTGGGCAGAAACTATGGCTACACCTTC.